A selection of T cell receptor beta chains follows, all from one sample in a study of control samples from healthy donors and cancer patients. Sequenced by immunoSEQ multiplex PCR; TCRdb stores in-frame clones only, minus some. Of around 120,000 clones in the sample, approximately 94% were seen once. Sequences were obtained from PBMCs. These receptors originate from a man aged 45 to 65 with head and neck cancer. Both conserved end residues are part of each CDR3. Fields, in order: V gene, J gene, D gene, clone size, CDR3 protein, CDR3 DNA. D genes are given only for firm matches. Some rows mark clone size as missing; the rest say once, few, many or name a class of expanded clone.

v_call: TRBV7-9; j_call: TRBJ2-5; d_call: TRBD2; clone_size: -; cdr3_aa: CAATRASGGAGQETQYF; cdr3_nt: TGTGCCGCAACAAGAGCTAGCGGGGGAGCCGGCCAAGAGACCCAGTACTTC
v_call: TRBV5-1; j_call: TRBJ1-3; d_call: TRBD1; clone_size: -; cdr3_aa: CASSLWTGAGNTIYF; cdr3_nt: TGCGCCAGCAGCCTCTGGACAGGGGCTGGAAACACCATATATTTT
v_call: TRBV27; j_call: TRBJ1-1; d_call: -; clone_size: -; cdr3_aa: CASRMNTEAFF; cdr3_nt: TGTGCCAGCAGGATGAACACTGAAGCTTTCTTT
v_call: TRBV5-5; j_call: TRBJ2-3; d_call: TRBD2; clone_size: -; cdr3_aa: CASSLVYLADTDTQYF; cdr3_nt: TGTGCCAGCAGCTTGGTTTACCTAGCGGACACAGATACGCAGTATTTT
v_call: TRBV18; j_call: TRBJ2-7; d_call: -; clone_size: -; cdr3_aa: CASSPSPGSISYEQYF; cdr3_nt: TGTGCCAGCTCCCCGAGCCCGGGCAGCATATCCTACGAGCAGTACTTC
v_call: TRBV27; j_call: TRBJ2-5; d_call: -; clone_size: -; cdr3_aa: CASSLLETQYF; cdr3_nt: TGTGCCAGCAGTTTATTGGAGACCCAGTACTTC
v_call: TRBV7-6; j_call: TRBJ2-5; d_call: TRBD2; clone_size: -; cdr3_aa: CASSWNSGGPQETQYF; cdr3_nt: TGTGCCAGCAGCTGGAATAGCGGGGGACCCCAAGAGACCCAGTACTTC
v_call: TRBV6-5; j_call: TRBJ2-7; d_call: TRBD1; clone_size: -; cdr3_aa: CASRSRDRGLGEQYF; cdr3_nt: TGTGCCAGCAGGAGCCGGGACAGGGGGCTCGGCGAGCAGTACTTC
v_call: TRBV27; j_call: TRBJ2-7; d_call: -; clone_size: -; cdr3_aa: CASSLVNDRRYEQYF; cdr3_nt: TGTGCCAGCAGCCTTGTGAACGACAGGCGTTACGAGCAGTACTTC
v_call: TRBV11-2; j_call: TRBJ2-3; d_call: TRBD2; clone_size: -; cdr3_aa: CASSSRGGSGTDTQYF; cdr3_nt: TGTGCCAGCAGCAGTCGGGGGGGATCTGGAACAGATACGCAGTATTTT
v_call: TRBV24-1; j_call: TRBJ2-5; d_call: -; clone_size: -; cdr3_aa: CATSDPPGGKETQYF; cdr3_nt: TGTGCCACCAGTGACCCCCCTGGGGGGAAAGAGACCCAGTACTTC
v_call: TRBV7-2; j_call: TRBJ2-1; d_call: TRBD1; clone_size: -; cdr3_aa: CASSLSQDRGQAEQFF; cdr3_nt: TGTGCCAGCAGCTTATCCCAAGACAGGGGGCAGGCTGAGCAGTTCTTC
v_call: TRBV18; j_call: TRBJ1-6; d_call: -; clone_size: -; cdr3_aa: CASSPGGSMNAPLHF; cdr3_nt: TGTGCCAGCTCACCCGGCGGATCCATGAATGCACCCCTCCACTTT
v_call: TRBV10-3; j_call: TRBJ1-6; d_call: -; clone_size: -; cdr3_aa: CAISAAFRDYNSPLHF; cdr3_nt: TGTGCCATCAGTGCCGCATTTCGAGACTATAATTCACCCCTCCACTTT
v_call: TRBV30; j_call: TRBJ1-3; d_call: -; clone_size: -; cdr3_aa: CAWSYSGRRGNTIYF; cdr3_nt: TGTGCCTGGAGTTACTCGGGTCGTCGTGGAAACACCATATATTTT
v_call: TRBV19; j_call: TRBJ2-7; d_call: TRBD1; clone_size: -; cdr3_aa: CASSQDRVGYEQYF; cdr3_nt: TGTGCCAGTAGTCAGGACAGGGTGGGCTACGAGCAGTACTTC
v_call: TRBV6-2/TRBV6-3; j_call: TRBJ2-2; d_call: -; clone_size: -; cdr3_aa: CASSSWGGRFTGELFF; cdr3_nt: TGTGCCAGCAGTTCTTGGGGGGGCAGGTTCACCGGGGAGCTGTTTTTT
v_call: TRBV6-6; j_call: TRBJ1-1; d_call: TRBD1; clone_size: -; cdr3_aa: CASSYEGAKTEAFF; cdr3_nt: TGTGCCAGCAGTTACGAGGGGGCGAAAACTGAAGCTTTCTTT
v_call: TRBV9; j_call: TRBJ1-6; d_call: -; clone_size: -; cdr3_aa: CASSAGALSPLHF; cdr3_nt: TGTGCCAGCAGCGCCGGGGCCCTTTCACCCCTCCACTTT
v_call: TRBV10-3; j_call: TRBJ1-5; d_call: -; clone_size: once; cdr3_aa: CAISESARLGQPQHF; cdr3_nt: TGTGCCATCAGTGAGTCGGCCAGGTTGGGTCAGCCCCAGCATTTT
v_call: TRBV6-6; j_call: TRBJ1-1; d_call: -; clone_size: -; cdr3_aa: CASSPGRSYGVNTEAFF; cdr3_nt: TGTGCCAGCAGTCCAGGGAGGAGCTACGGGGTGAACACTGAAGCTTTCTTT
v_call: TRBV5-1; j_call: TRBJ1-2; d_call: TRBD1; clone_size: once; cdr3_aa: CASSLPTGGEGYTF; cdr3_nt: TGCGCCAGCAGCTTGCCAACAGGGGGCGAAGGCTACACCTTC
v_call: TRBV4-3; j_call: TRBJ2-7; d_call: -; clone_size: -; cdr3_aa: CASSQVLRSEQYF; cdr3_nt: TGCGCCAGCAGCCAAGTCCTACGGAGCGAGCAGTACTTC
v_call: TRBV28; j_call: TRBJ1-2; d_call: -; clone_size: -; cdr3_aa: CASSPQGGYTF; cdr3_nt: TGTGCCAGCAGTCCCCAGGGTGGCTACACCTTC
v_call: TRBV5-1; j_call: TRBJ2-7; d_call: -; clone_size: once; cdr3_aa: CASSLTRLGEQYF; cdr3_nt: TGCGCCAGCAGCTTAACTAGGTTGGGGGAGCAGTACTTC
v_call: TRBV4-3; j_call: TRBJ2-2; d_call: -; clone_size: -; cdr3_aa: CASSQEGPNTGELFF; cdr3_nt: TGCGCCAGCAGCCAAGAGGGGCCGAACACCGGGGAGCTGTTTTTT
v_call: TRBV25-1; j_call: TRBJ1-6; d_call: -; clone_size: -; cdr3_aa: CASRDYNSPLHF; cdr3_nt: TGTGCCAGCAGAGATTATAATTCACCCCTCCACTTT
v_call: TRBV30; j_call: TRBJ1-5; d_call: -; clone_size: once; cdr3_aa: CAWSVGSSNQPQHF; cdr3_nt: TGTGCCTGGAGTGTTGGGTCTAGCAATCAGCCCCAGCATTTT
v_call: TRBV7-2; j_call: TRBJ1-4; d_call: -; clone_size: -; cdr3_aa: CASSLGLQSNEKLFF; cdr3_nt: TGTGCCAGCAGCTTAGGACTTCAGAGTAATGAAAAACTGTTTTTT
v_call: TRBV19; j_call: TRBJ2-7; d_call: TRBD1; clone_size: -; cdr3_aa: CASSIGTANYEQYF; cdr3_nt: TGTGCCAGTAGTATTGGGACAGCAAACTACGAGCAGTACTTC
v_call: TRBV6-2/TRBV6-3; j_call: TRBJ2-7; d_call: -; clone_size: -; cdr3_aa: CASSWWGGEQYF; cdr3_nt: TGTGCCAGCAGTTGGTGGGGTGGCGAGCAGTACTTC
v_call: TRBV7-3; j_call: TRBJ2-6; d_call: TRBD2; clone_size: -; cdr3_aa: CASSLLAGASGANVLTF; cdr3_nt: TGTGCCAGCAGCTTACTAGCGGGAGCCTCTGGGGCCAACGTCCTGACTTTC
v_call: TRBV27; j_call: TRBJ1-1; d_call: -; clone_size: -; cdr3_aa: CASSLMIRARGTEAFF; cdr3_nt: TGTGCCAGCAGTTTAATGATAAGGGCCCGGGGCACTGAAGCTTTCTTT